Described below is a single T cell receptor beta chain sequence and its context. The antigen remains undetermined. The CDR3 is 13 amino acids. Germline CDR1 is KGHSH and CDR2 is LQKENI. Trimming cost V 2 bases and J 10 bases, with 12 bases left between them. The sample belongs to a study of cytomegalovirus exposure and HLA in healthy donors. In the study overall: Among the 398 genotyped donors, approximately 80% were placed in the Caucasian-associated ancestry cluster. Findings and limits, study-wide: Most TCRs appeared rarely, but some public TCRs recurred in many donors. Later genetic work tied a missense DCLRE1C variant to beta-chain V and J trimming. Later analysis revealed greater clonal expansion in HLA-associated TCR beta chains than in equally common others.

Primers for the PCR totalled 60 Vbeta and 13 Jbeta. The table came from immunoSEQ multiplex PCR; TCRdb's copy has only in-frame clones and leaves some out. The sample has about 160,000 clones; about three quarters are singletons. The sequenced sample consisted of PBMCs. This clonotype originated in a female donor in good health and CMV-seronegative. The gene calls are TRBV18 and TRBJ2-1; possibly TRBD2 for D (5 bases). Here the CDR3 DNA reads TGTGCCAGCTCACCATGGACCGAGGGCGAGCAGTTCTTC. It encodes CASSPWTEGEQFF.